Shown below are 26 T cell receptor beta chains from a single sample sequenced in a study of blood T cell repertoires in COVID-19 (dated by TCRdb to the early 2020s). Libraries were made using the immunoSEQ multiplex PCR assay. TCRdb carries this immuneACCESS record with in-frame sequences only. Its versions omit some clonotypes, under half of them owing to an unresolved V gene in the studies checked, with the rest unexplained. The sample table records fewer than 450,000 clones; approximately 91% of these occur just once. About 2.1% of the sample is taken by the ten largest. The sequenced material came from PBMCs or T cells enriched from blood (not recorded which). The receptors were gathered from a woman aged 40 to 50 with acute COVID-19.

The rearrangement uses TRBV18 and TRBJ1-1; a possible D gene is TRBD1 (5 bases). The CDR3 has 15 residues. Trimming removed 1 base at V and 3 bases at J, with 12 bases between. Germline lookup yields CDR1 KGHSH and CDR2 LQKENI. DNA for the CDR3: TGTGCCAGCTCACCACAAACAGGCGGGGACACTGAAGCTTTCTTT. Translation gives CASSPQTGGDTEAFF.

V gene TRBV7-2 combines with J gene TRBJ1-5, with D perhaps TRBD1 (6 bases). Trimming removed 2 bases at V and 7 bases at J, with 15 bases between. Germline V gene sequence: CDR1 SGHTA, CDR2 FQGNSA. CDR3 length: 15 residues. CDR3 nucleotides: TGTGCCAGCAGCTTACTTCTGGGGGCTGGGCAGCCCCAGCATTTT. Translating gives CASSLLLGAGQPQHF. Supplemented by reference TRBV7-2 and TRBJ1-5, the full variable domain reads GAGVSQSPSNKVTEKGKDVELRCDPISGHTALYWYRQSLGQGLEFLIYFQGNSAPDKSGLPSDRFSAERTGGSVSTLTIQRTQQEDSAVYLCASSLLLGAGQPQHFGDGTRLSIL.

The V gene is TRBV4-1, the J gene TRBJ2-7, with 7 bases fitting TRBD2. The CDR3 is 15 amino acids. Germline V lookup: CDR1 MGHRA, CDR2 YSYEKL. J lost 11 bases, V lost 0 bases, and 13 bases had no gene match. CDR3 amino acids: CASSQEPSGGLPEYF. Here the CDR3 DNA reads TGCGCCAGCAGCCAAGAGCCTAGCGGCGGGCTCCCCGAGTACTTC.

The chain has TRBV5-8 and TRBJ2-2; 7 bases fit TRBD1. Germline-derived CDR1 and CDR2 are SGHTS and YDEGEE. The CDR3 has 18 residues. The J segment lost 3 bases and the V segment lost 2 bases, leaving 13 bases of the junction unmatched. In DNA, the CDR3 is TGTGCCAGCAGCTTAAGCAGGGGGACAGCCACTTACACCGGGGAGCTGTTTTTT. Translated, it gives CASSLSRGTATYTGELFF.

A remark on this clone: This CDR3 is also generated by other DNA sequences in the sample. The chain carries TRBV30 and TRBJ1-1; D gene ambiguous. CDR3 length: 13 amino acids. The V gene lost 0 bases and the J gene lost 4 bases, with 9 bases spanning the gap. The germline CDR1 and CDR2 sequences are GTSNPN and SVGIG (reference sequence). The DNA of the CDR3 is TGTGCCTGGAGTGTAGGACGGGGCACTGAAGCTTTCTTT. This sequence encodes CAWSVGRGTEAFF.

This chain uses TRBV6-1 with TRBJ1-1; D is unclear. Trimming shortened V by 1 base and J by 10 bases, and 13 bases separated the two germline ends. The CDR3 runs 13 residues. Looked up from germline, CDR1 is MNHNS and CDR2 is SASEGT. The CDR3 protein is CASSEGAGLRAFF. The CDR3 nucleotides are TGTGCCAGCAGTGAAGGGGCTGGACTCAGAGCTTTCTTT.

The chain uses TRBV5-1 and TRBJ2-3; D gene uncertain. The CDR3 runs 14 residues. V was pared by 3 bases and J by 1 base, with 9 bases between. Germline values: CDR1 SGHRS, CDR2 YFSETQ. The CDR3 loop is CASSSGVGTDTQYF. CDR3 nucleotide sequence: TGCGCCAGCAGCTCGGGTGTGGGCACAGATACGCAGTATTTT.

This clone was detected only a few times. The same CDR3 can be traced to other DNA sequences in this sample. The chain joins TRBV30 to TRBJ1-2, with 8 bases that match TRBD1. The CDR3 spans 13 residues. J was trimmed by 8 bases and V by 0 bases; bases with no gene match: 5. Germline values: CDR1 GTSNPN, CDR2 SVGIG (reference sequence). The chain's CDR3 is CAWSVLQGAGYTF. CDR3 bases: TGTGCCTGGAGTGTACTTCAGGGGGCAGGCTACACCTTC.

This clone was seen once. V and J are TRBV6-5 and TRBJ2-5; weak D call: TRBD1 (6 bases). CDR1 is MNHEY and CDR2 is SVGAGI in the germline V gene. The V end was cut by 2 bases, the J end by 2 bases, with 12 bases between. CDR3 size: 15 residues. The CDR3 loop reads CASSYRGIPQETQYF. CDR3 nucleotides: TGTGCCAGCAGTTACAGGGGGATCCCTCAAGAGACCCAGTACTTC.

This sequence joins TRBV9 and TRBJ2-6; 7 bases match TRBD1. J gave up 0 bases and V 6 bases, and 9 bases lay outside the gene matches. This CDR3 comprises 17 residues. The V gene's germline CDR1 is SGDLS and CDR2 YYNGEE. The chain's CDR3 is CASKDRVGPSGANVLTF. The CDR3 DNA sequence: TGTGCCAGCAAAGACAGGGTGGGGCCCTCTGGGGCCAACGTCCTGACTTTC.

This sequence joins TRBV2 and TRBJ1-2; 7 positions match TRBD1. V was clipped by 2 bases and J by 9 bases; unmatched bases: 12. This CDR3 is 15 amino acids long. Germline CDR1 and CDR2: SNHLY and FYNNEI. This CDR3 reads CASSETVLGGSSYTF. DNA of the CDR3: TGTGCCAGCAGTGAAACCGTTTTAGGGGGCTCCAGCTACACCTTC.

The chain links TRBV4-1 to TRBJ1-5, with D unresolved. The germline V and J ends were trimmed by 1 base and 1 base, with 5 bases remaining between them. Germline CDR1 and CDR2: MGHRA and YSYEKL. The CDR3 is 14 amino acids. CDR3 in amino acids: CASSQAKSNQPQHF. As DNA, the CDR3 is TGCGCCAGCAGCCAAGCTAAAAGCAATCAGCCCCAGCATTTT.

This clone came up once. V is TRBV6-5 and J is TRBJ1-6; 7 bases are shared with TRBD1. From germline, CDR1 is MNHEY and CDR2 SVGAGI. The CDR3 has 14 amino acids. With V trimmed by 7 bases and J by 6 bases, 6 bases remained unmatched. The CDR3 protein is CASNRGSINSPLHF. The DNA for the CDR3 is TGTGCCAGCAACAGGGGCTCGATTAATTCACCCCTCCACTTT.

CDR3 bases: TGTGCCGCCGCAGGGGGCACTCCTGGAAACACCATATATTTT. Translating gives CAAAGGTPGNTIYF. The chain links TRBV24-1 to TRBJ1-3, with TRBD1 matching 8 bases. CDR1 KGHDR and CDR2 SFDVKD come from the germline V gene. Trimming removed 12 bases from V and 2 bases from J; junction bases left unmatched: 8. The CDR3 runs to 14 residues.

The chain couples TRBV6-1 to TRBJ1-2, with D uncertain. The CDR3 is 17 amino acids. The V gene's germline CDR1 is MNHNS and CDR2 SASEGT. V was pared by 3 bases and J by 5 bases, with 22 bases between. The CDR3 loop is CASSDPRVEGRPYGYTF. The CDR3 nucleotides are TGTGCCAGCAGTGACCCCCGGGTGGAGGGAAGGCCTTATGGCTACACCTTC.

The rearrangement uses TRBV9 and TRBJ2-2; TRBD1 might be the D (7 bases). Germline V gene lookup returns CDR1 SGDLS and CDR2 YYNGEE. V was clipped by 0 bases and J by 4 bases, with 13 bases between them. This CDR3 is built from 16 residues. The chain's CDR3 is CASSVGNRGGTGELFF. The CDR3 DNA sequence: TGTGCCAGCAGCGTAGGCAACAGGGGAGGCACCGGGGAGCTGTTTTTT.

The rearrangement joins TRBV11-2 to TRBJ2-7, with D perhaps matching TRBD2 (5 bases). Trimming took 3 bases from V and 0 from J, leaving 21 bases between them. The CDR3 runs 18 residues. Looked up from germline, CDR1 is SGHAT and CDR2 is FQNNGV. CDR3 region: CASSFRGNAGSPSYEQYF. CDR3 nucleotide sequence: TGTGCCAGCAGCTTTAGAGGTAATGCGGGCAGTCCCTCCTACGAGCAGTACTTC.

The rearrangement links TRBV7-9 to TRBJ2-2; 8 bases agree with TRBD2. The length of the CDR3 is 17 residues. CDR1 is SEHNR and CDR2 is FQNEAQ in the germline V gene (reference sequence). The V and J ends lost 5 bases and 2 bases, in that order; junction bases with no gene match: 10. The CDR3 loop reads CASSEPKRGQNTGELFF. CDR3 sequence (DNA): TGTGCCAGCAGCGAACCGAAGCGGGGGCAAAACACCGGGGAGCTGTTTTTT.

This clone was seen only a few times. This sample also contains other DNA sequences that code for the same CDR3. The V and J genes are TRBV12-5 and TRBJ1-1, with 7 bases that match TRBD1. With V trimmed by 3 bases and J by 4 bases, 2 bases remained unmatched. The germline V gene has CDR1 LGHNT and CDR2 FRNRAP. CDR3 size: 13 residues. CDR3 sequence: CASGLSGGTEAFF. Here the CDR3 DNA reads TGTGCTAGTGGTTTATCAGGGGGCACTGAAGCTTTCTTT. Based on the CDR3 plus reference TRBV12-5 and TRBJ1-1, the full variable domain is DARVTQTPRHKVTEMGQEVTMRCQPILGHNTVFWYRQTMMQGLELLAYFRNRAPLDDSGMPKDRFSAEMPDATLATLKIQPSEPRDSAVYFCASGLSGGTEAFFGQGTRLTVV.

The chain couples TRBV12-3 or TRBV12-4 to TRBJ2-7, with unresolved D. The V and J ends lost 5 bases and 9 bases respectively, with 11 bases between them. The CDR3 contains 11 residues. Here the CDR3 reads CASSRRGGQYF. In nucleotides, the CDR3 is TGTGCCAGCAGTCGACGTGGCGGGCAGTACTTC.

The CDR3 DNA sequence: TGTGCTAGTGGTTTGGTATTGACAGGAATCTTTTCCGGGGAGCTGTTTTTT. It translates to CASGLVLTGIFSGELFF. The rearrangement links TRBV12-5 to TRBJ2-2; TRBD1 might be the D (6 bases). CDR1 and CDR2 from the germline V gene are LGHNT and FRNRAP. The V gene lost 0 bases and the J gene lost 6 bases, with 17 bases spanning the gap. There are 17 residues in the CDR3.

This chain joins TRBV10-3 and TRBJ1-1; D unclear. The length of the CDR3 is 13 residues. The germline CDR1 and CDR2 sequences are ENHRY and SYGVKD. V was pared by 10 bases and J by 0 bases, with 12 bases between. The CDR3 sequence: CAKCELMNTEAFF. The CDR3 coding sequence is TGTGCCAAATGTGAGCTCATGAACACTGAAGCTTTCTTT.

The V and J genes are TRBV3-1 (or the pseudogene TRBV3-2) and TRBJ2-5; TRBD2 matches 10 bases. The CDR3 extends over 17 amino acids. Germline V gene sequence: CDR1 LGHDT, CDR2 YNNKEL (reference sequence). V lost 0 bases, J lost 5 bases, and 9 bases stayed unmatched. This CDR3 is CASSQDLVAGGRETQYF. CDR3 sequence (DNA): TGTGCCAGCAGCCAAGATTTAGTAGCGGGGGGTCGGGAGACCCAGTACTTC.

The rearrangement joins TRBV18 to TRBJ1-1, with D tentatively TRBD1 (6 bases). The CDR3 consists of 16 residues. Trimming removed 4 bases at V and 1 base at J, with 16 bases between. CDR1 and CDR2 (germline): KGHSH, LQKENI. CDR3 in amino acids: CASSQEQGGANTEAFF. CDR3 coding DNA: TGTGCCAGCTCACAGGAACAAGGGGGAGCGAACACTGAAGCTTTCTTT.

V and J are TRBV9 and TRBJ2-3, with D possibly matching TRBD2 (5 bases). CDR1 is SGDLS and CDR2 is YYNGEE in the germline V gene. CDR3 length: 14 amino acids. Trimming took off 0 bases at V and 2 bases at J, with 7 bases between the two ends. CDR3 coding DNA: TGTGCCAGCAGCGTAGCGGGGTTCACAGATACGCAGTATTTT. Its protein product is CASSVAGFTDTQYF. Full variable domain (rest looked up from reference TRBV9 and TRBJ2-3): DSGVTQTPKHLITATGQRVTLRCSPRSGDLSVYWYQQSLDQGLQFLIQYYNGEERAKGNILERFSAQQFPDLHSELNLSSLELGDSALYFCASSVAGFTDTQYFGPGTRLTVL.

The chain couples TRBV7-8 to TRBJ1-5; D might be TRBD1 (6 bases). This CDR3 spans 15 amino acids. Germline V gene data show CDR1 as SGHVS and CDR2 as FQNEAQ. The germline V and J ends were trimmed by 5 bases and 0 bases, with 11 bases remaining between them. CDR3 DNA: TGTGCCAGCAGCACGCGACAGGTTAGCAATCAGCCCCAGCATTTT. It is translated as CASSTRQVSNQPQHF.